Listed here is a single T cell receptor (beta chain). These data belong to a study of technical replicates of blood from a handful of donors. Sequencing was performed with immunoSEQ multiplex PCR; in TCRdb, only in-frame clones are kept and a portion is missing. The sample has around 13,000 clones; around four fifths are singletons. Looked up from germline, CDR1 is MNHEY and CDR2 is SVGAGI. The ends were cut back, 7 bases at V and 5 bases at J, with 18 bases in the middle. The CDR3 totals 14 residues. The chain joins TRBV6-5 to TRBJ2-7, with D possibly TRBD1 on 6 matching bases. The sequence derives from a human donor in good health. Specimen: PBMCs. The CDR3: CASTEAQGPHEQYF. CDR3 bases: TGTGCCAGCACCGAAGCCCAGGGGCCGCACGAGCAGTACTTC.